This T cell receptor beta chain was documented in a study of blood T cell repertoires in COVID-19. Original processing notes: Quantification of nucleated cells was approximated via reference gene primer amplification. The data were produced by immunoSEQ multiplex PCR, yet TCRdb's version contains in-frame clones alone and is incomplete. D and trimming come from the DNA, and the V and J calls and clone size come from that table. Among 450,000 to 500,000 clones, around 90% were seen once, and the ten largest hold approximately 0.7%. V lost 5 bases, J lost 6 bases, and 17 bases lay in between. Germline CDR1 reads MNHEY; CDR2 reads SMNVEV (reference sequence). The CDR3 is made up of 16 amino acids.

This TCR was sampled from a young woman who had recovered from COVID-19. The chain combines TRBV27 with TRBJ1-6, with a tentative D call TRBD1 (5 bases). The sequencing sample was made of PBMCs or T cells enriched from blood (not recorded which). CDR3 coding DNA: TGTGCCAGCAGTCCCCACCAGGGTGGCCCTAATTCACCCCTCCACTTT. Translating gives CASSPHQGGPNSPLHF.